Listed below are T cell receptor beta chains from one sample, sequenced in a study of blood T cell repertoires in COVID-19. Using immunoSEQ multiplex PCR, the repertoire was profiled, and TCRdb retains in-frame clones only, with some absent. The sample contains roughly 51,000 clones, 90% of which appear only once. The sequencing input was peripheral blood. Source of these receptors: a man between 70 and 80 years old with acute or convalescent COVID-19. Both conserved end residues are part of each CDR3. The order of the fields is clone size, D gene, V gene, J gene, CDR3 DNA, CDR3 protein. D genes are given only for firm matches. Size tells how often a clone was seen (once, few, many) or the class of an expanded clone, and some rows leave it out.

>NA|NA|TRBV16|TRBJ1-6
TGTGCCAGCAGCCAATCGAGGCACTCCTATAATTCACCCCTCCACTTT
CASSQSRHSYNSPLHF
>NA|TRBD1|TRBV30|TRBJ1-5
TGTGCCTGGTGCGCGGGGAGTTCGGGACAGGGACAGCCCCAGCATTTT
CAWCAGSSGQGQPQHF
>few|NA|TRBV19|TRBJ1-3
TGTGCCAGTACGCCCGGGTCTTCTGGAAACACCATATATTTT
CASTPGSSGNTIYF
>few|NA|TRBV10-3|TRBJ1-1
TGTGCCATCAGTGGGGGGCGTGGGGGCACCAACACTGAAGCTTTCTTT
CAISGGRGGTNTEAFF
>once|TRBD1|TRBV5-1|TRBJ1-4
TGCGCCAGCAGCTTGGCCTCGGGACAGGGGGTTGAAAAACTGTTTTTT
CASSLASGQGVEKLFF
>NA|NA|TRBV25-1|TRBJ1-2
TGTGCCAGCAGTCCCAGTGAGGGCCCTATCCATAAGGGCTACACCTTC
CASSPSEGPIHKGYTF
>NA|NA|TRBV28|TRBJ1-2
TGTGCCAGCAGTTCAACAGCCCGGAATGGCTACACCTTC
CASSSTARNGYTF
>NA|NA|TRBV12-3/TRBV12-4|TRBJ1-2
TGTGCCAGCAGTCAACAGGGTTATGGTGGCTACACCTTC
CASSQQGYGGYTF
>NA|NA|TRBV2|TRBJ2-7
TGTGCCAGCAGCGACTCGGAAACCTACGAGCAGTACTTC
CASSDSETYEQYF
>once|NA|TRBV7-8|TRBJ1-2
TGTGCCAGCAGCTTAGCCTTCTATGGCTACACCTTC
CASSLAFYGYTF
>NA|NA|TRBV5-6|TRBJ1-2
TGTGCCAGCAGCTTCCAGGGCCTCTATGGCTACACCTTC
CASSFQGLYGYTF
>NA|NA|TRBV5-5|TRBJ1-2
TGTGCCAGCAGCTTGGGATTTCTCGGGGGGCCGGTTGGCTACACCTTC
CASSLGFLGGPVGYTF
>NA|TRBD1|TRBV7-9|TRBJ1-5
TGTGCCAGCAGCGCCCCAGGGGGGTATCAGCCCCAGCATTTT
CASSAPGGYQPQHF
>NA|NA|TRBV11-2|TRBJ2-6
TGTGCCAGCAGCTTAGATTCGCGAGGCTCTGGGGCCAACGTCCTGACTTTC
CASSLDSRGSGANVLTF
>NA|NA|TRBV5-4|TRBJ1-2
TGTGCCAGCAGCTCGACAGATTCCTGGGGCTACACCTTC
CASSSTDSWGYTF
>NA|NA|TRBV9|TRBJ2-1
TGTGCCAGCAGCGACAGTGTACGGTCCCTCCTCTTC
CASSDSVRSLLF
>few|TRBD2|TRBV6-2/TRBV6-3|TRBJ2-1
TGTGCCAGCAGTCCGCTTCGGACTAGCGGGGGGGGGTACAATGAGCAGTTCTTC
CASSPLRTSGGGYNEQFF
>NA|NA|TRBV7-2|TRBJ2-3
TGTGCCAGCAGCCCGAATAGGGGGGGTACGCAGTATTTT
CASSPNRGGTQYF
>NA|TRBD1|TRBV7-2|TRBJ1-2
TGTGCCAGCAGCCAGACAGGGGCGGCCCCCCGGAATTATGGCTACACCTTC
CASSQTGAAPRNYGYTF
>NA|TRBD1|TRBV6-2/TRBV6-3|TRBJ1-5
TGTGCCAGCAGTTATTACAGGGGGCTCAATCAGCCCCAGCATTTT
CASSYYRGLNQPQHF
>NA|NA|TRBV7-9|TRBJ2-1
TGTGCCAGCAGCCCCTCCCGCGGCTACAATGAGCAGTTCTTC
CASSPSRGYNEQFF
>NA|NA|TRBV24-1|TRBJ2-1
TGTGCCACCAGTGGGGGGCCAGTCTACCGCAATGAGCAGTTCTTC
CATSGGPVYRNEQFF
>NA|NA|TRBV7-9|TRBJ1-2
TGTGCCAGCAGCTTAGGGGGGGGAGCCAAGGGATGGTATGGCTACACCTTC
CASSLGGGAKGWYGYTF
>NA|TRBD2|TRBV5-1|TRBJ2-5
TGCGCCAGCAGCTGGCCTACGGGAGGGCTCGAGACCCAGTACTTC
CASSWPTGGLETQYF
>NA|TRBD1|TRBV5-1|TRBJ1-6
TGCGCCAGCAGCTTGGCGCCCCCGGGACAGGGGGCACTGTCACCCCTCCACTTT
CASSLAPPGQGALSPLHF
>NA|NA|TRBV28|TRBJ2-7
TGTGCCAGCAGTTTTCAGGGACTTAATCCCTACGAGCAGTACTTC
CASSFQGLNPYEQYF
>NA|NA|TRBV18|TRBJ2-1
TGTGCCAGCTCACCACAGGGGATTTACAATGAGCAGTTCTTC
CASSPQGIYNEQFF
>NA|TRBD1|TRBV7-8|TRBJ2-7
TGTGCCAGCAGCCCTCGGGACAGGCTCTACGAGCAGTACTTC
CASSPRDRLYEQYF
>NA|NA|TRBV12-3/TRBV12-4|TRBJ1-1
TGTGCCAGCAGGGCCAGGGAGAACACTGAAGCTTTCTTT
CASRARENTEAFF
>NA|TRBD1|TRBV6-5|TRBJ1-1
TGTGCCAGCAGTTACTTACCGACAGGGGTGAAGACTGAAGCTTTCTTT
CASSYLPTGVKTEAFF
>NA|NA|TRBV4-1|TRBJ1-1
TGCGCCAGCAGCCAACGACAGGTGAACACTGAAGCTTTCTTT
CASSQRQVNTEAFF
>once|NA|TRBV7-2|TRBJ2-2
TGTGCCAGCAGCTCCCGAACTAGCGGGGAGCTGTTTTTT
CASSSRTSGELFF
>NA|NA|TRBV21-1|TRBJ2-2
TGTGCCAGCAGCAGAGCTGGGGACAGAGAGACCGGGGAGCTGTTTTTT
CASSRAGDRETGELFF
>NA|TRBD2|TRBV23-1|TRBJ2-2
TGCGCCAGCAGTCAACCCCCGATAATAGCGGGGTACCCGACCGGGGAGCTGTTTTTT
CASSQPPIIAGYPTGELFF
>once|NA|TRBV19|TRBJ2-5
TGTGCCAGTAGTATAGGCCACACAGGGTTTCGAGAGACCCAGTACTTC
CASSIGHTGFRETQYF
>NA|NA|TRBV13|TRBJ1-2
TGTGCCAGCAGCCATTCACTGGAGCAGGGGCCTAACTATGGCTACACCTTC
CASSHSLEQGPNYGYTF
>NA|NA|TRBV29-1|TRBJ1-1
TGCAGCGTTGAAAACCTAACTGAAGCTTTCTTT
CSVENLTEAFF
>NA|TRBD2|TRBV7-3|TRBJ2-1
TGTGCCAGCAGCGCGGGACTAGCGGGGGTCAATGAGCAGTTCTTC
CASSAGLAGVNEQFF
>NA|NA|TRBV12-5|TRBJ2-7
TGTGCTAGTGGTTTCGGGTCCAGTTCCTACGAGCAGTACTTC
CASGFGSSSYEQYF
>NA|TRBD1|TRBV2|TRBJ1-6
TGTGCCAGCAGTGAAGCGACGACAGGGGTTAATAATTCACCCCTCCACTTT
CASSEATTGVNNSPLHF
>few|NA|TRBV4-1|TRBJ1-3
TGCGCCAGCAGCGGGAGTGCTACCAACACCATATATTTT
CASSGSATNTIYF
>NA|NA|TRBV7-3|TRBJ2-2
TGTGCCAGCAGCTTAGATAGGGGCTGGACCGGGGAGCTGTTTTTT
CASSLDRGWTGELFF
>NA|TRBD1|TRBV4-1|TRBJ2-7
TGCGCCAGCAGCCAAGGACAGGGGCTAGGCGAGCAGTACTTC
CASSQGQGLGEQYF
>NA|TRBD1|TRBV30|TRBJ1-4
TGTGCCTGGAGTGTCGGGACAGGGGTCAATGAAAAACTGTTTTTT
CAWSVGTGVNEKLFF
>NA|NA|TRBV28|TRBJ2-6
TGTGCCAGCAGTTCCTTTTGGGCCTCTGGGGCCAACGTCCTGACTTTC
CASSSFWASGANVLTF
>once|NA|TRBV28|TRBJ1-3
TGTGCCAGCCGATCCACAGGGCTTTCTGGAAACACCATATATTTT
CASRSTGLSGNTIYF
>NA|NA|TRBV7-3|TRBJ1-1
TGTGCCAGCAGCTTAGGGAGCCGGAACACTGAAGCTTTCTTT
CASSLGSRNTEAFF
>NA|NA|TRBV9|TRBJ2-3
TGTGCCAGCAGCGTCAGTGGGGCCGGCGATACGCAGTATTTT
CASSVSGAGDTQYF
>NA|TRBD1|TRBV6-5|TRBJ1-3
TGTGCCAGCACCGGACAGGCCCGCGGAAACACCATATATTTT
CASTGQARGNTIYF
>NA|NA|TRBV7-9|TRBJ2-3
TGTGCCAGCGCAGCAGATACGCAGTATTTT
CASAADTQYF
>NA|NA|TRBV19|TRBJ2-6
TGTGCCAGTAGACCGGGGAGCTCTGGGGCCAACGTCCTGACTTTC
CASRPGSSGANVLTF